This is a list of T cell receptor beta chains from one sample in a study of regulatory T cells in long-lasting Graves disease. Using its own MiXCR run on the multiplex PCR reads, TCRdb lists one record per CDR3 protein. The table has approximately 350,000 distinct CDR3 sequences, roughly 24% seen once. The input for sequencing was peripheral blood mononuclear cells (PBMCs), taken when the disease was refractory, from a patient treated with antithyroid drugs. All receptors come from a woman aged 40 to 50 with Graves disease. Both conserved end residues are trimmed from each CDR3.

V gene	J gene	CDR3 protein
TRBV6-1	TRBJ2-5	ATDKGVGQETQY
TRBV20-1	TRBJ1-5	SARDGVQNQPQH
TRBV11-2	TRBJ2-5	ASSLVGPGSEAQY
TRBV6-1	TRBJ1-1	ASWGTENTEAF
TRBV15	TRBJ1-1	ATSRDLGMNTEAF
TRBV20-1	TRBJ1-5	SASDRVQPQH
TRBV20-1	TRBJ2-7	SASPITSGSFHEQY
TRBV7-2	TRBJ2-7	ASSSYREAYYEQY
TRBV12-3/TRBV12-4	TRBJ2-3	ASSFRVFTDTQY
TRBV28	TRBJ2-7	ASSLRAGLYEQY
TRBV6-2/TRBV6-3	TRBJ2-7	ASREPQGLYYEQY
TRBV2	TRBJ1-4	ASRRHTTNEKLF
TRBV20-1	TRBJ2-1	SAKRLAGAWNEQF
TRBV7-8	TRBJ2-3	ASSSLAGRGTQY
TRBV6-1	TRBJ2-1	ASTPRGRGFNEQF
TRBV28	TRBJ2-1	ASSWVWGTVADEQF
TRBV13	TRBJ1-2	ASSSDRNYGYT
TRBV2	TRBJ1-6	ASSTQGGLNLSPLH
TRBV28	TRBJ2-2	ASVSWVAGEETGELF
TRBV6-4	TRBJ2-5	ASSLGWGEQETQY
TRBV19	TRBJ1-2	ASSRVGEANYGYT
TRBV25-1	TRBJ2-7	ASSEWMGHPYEQY
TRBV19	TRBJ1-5	ASSTSGTGARQPQH
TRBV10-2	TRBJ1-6	ASSRSGTGFDSPLH
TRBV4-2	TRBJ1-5	ASSHLGGGVQPQH
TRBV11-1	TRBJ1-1	ASTTPRGMTEAF
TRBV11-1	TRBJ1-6	ASSFLDRGPSPLH